This TCR beta chain was captured in a study of regulatory T cells in long-lasting Graves disease. This CDR3 is built from 17 residues. The germline V gene has CDR1 SEHNR and CDR2 FQNEAQ (reference sequence). Trimming cost V 5 bases and J 8 bases, with 25 bases left between them. Investigators prepared the TCR beta libraries by applying iRepertoire HTBI primers and Arm-PCR of CDR3 regions. TCRdb re-called the multiplex PCR reads through MiXCR, storing one row per CDR3 protein. The sample carries about 520,000 distinct CDR3 sequences, about 12% recorded once. Time point here: newly diagnosed GD, antithyroid drugs for less than 3 months. Extracted PBMC RNA gave rise to the TCR library. This clonotype was observed a few times. The same sample was also used in a study of T cells in Graves' hyperthyroidism and ophthalmopathy.

The sequencing used peripheral blood mononuclear cells (PBMCs), collected at new diagnosis, from a patient treated with antithyroid drugs. The chain couples TRBV7-9 to TRBJ2-1, with D tentatively TRBD2 (7 bases). This sequence originates from a woman in her thirties with Graves disease. The CDR3 protein is CASSLKGLAEGVHEQFF. CDR3 DNA sequence: TGTGCCAGCAGCCTTAAGGGTCTAGCGGAGGGGGTCCATGAGCAGTTCTTC.